One sample yielded the 9 T cell receptor beta chains listed below, sequenced in a study of shared clonotypes between healthy human individuals. Produced via immunoSEQ multiplex PCR; TCRdb's table is partial and in-frame only. The table lists roughly 2 million clones, 85% to 95% of them singletons. Sequenced: naive CD4+ T cells sorted from blood. The sample's subset: CD45RA+ positively selected. Source of these receptors: a man in his late teens or twenties in good health.

The sample holds one count of this clone. The chain links TRBV5-1 to TRBJ2-2; 7 positions agree with TRBD2. CDR1 is SGHRS and CDR2 is YFSETQ in the germline V gene. The junction had 8 bases not matched to a gene; V was cut back by 0 bases and J by 6 bases. The CDR3 runs to 16 residues. CDR3 sequence reads: CASSLERGSSSGELFF. The CDR3 coding sequence is TGCGCCAGCAGCTTGGAGCGCGGGAGTAGTTCCGGGGAGCTGTTTTTT.

With respect to this clone: The same CDR3 can be traced to other DNA sequences in this sample. The gene calls are TRBV7-2 and TRBJ2-3; D call uncertain. Trimming left V 3 bases short and J 0 bases short, with 4 bases between. From germline, CDR1 is SGHTA and CDR2 FQGNSA. The CDR3 is 13 amino acids. This CDR3 is CASSLPSTDTQYF. The CDR3, as DNA: TGTGCCAGCAGCTTGCCTAGCACAGATACGCAGTATTTT.

V and J are TRBV7-2 and TRBJ2-1; 13 positions agree with TRBD2. Germline CDR1 SGHTA, CDR2 FQGNSA. The CDR3 extends over 14 amino acids. V shed 7 bases and J 10 bases; nucleotides not matched to a gene: 7. This chain's CDR3 is CASTPGLAGNEQFF. Written as DNA, the CDR3 is TGTGCCAGCACCCCGGGACTAGCGGGAAACGAGCAGTTCTTC.

This rearrangement joins TRBV5-1 to TRBJ2-5; 12 bases match TRBD2. V lost 4 bases, J lost 4 bases, and 8 bases stayed unmatched. The CDR3 has 16 amino acids. From germline, CDR1 is SGHRS and CDR2 YFSETQ. CDR3 in DNA: TGCGCCAGCAGCATAGGACTAGCGGGAAGGTCAGAGACCCAGTACTTC. The encoded protein is CASSIGLAGRSETQYF.

The chain combines TRBV7-9 with TRBJ2-7, with D uncertain. Trimming removed 1 base from V and 7 bases from J, with 8 bases in between. This CDR3 contains 12 residues. Germline V gene data show CDR1 as SEHNR and CDR2 as FQNEAQ (reference sequence). The CDR3 loop is CASSLDFAEQYF. The CDR3 DNA follows: TGTGCCAGCAGCTTAGATTTCGCAGAGCAGTACTTC.

About this clone itself: Other DNA variants within this sample encode the same CDR3. V and J are TRBV19 and TRBJ2-5; 7 bases match TRBD2. This CDR3 spans 13 amino acids. Germline V CDR1 and CDR2: LNHDA, SQIVND (reference sequence). The trim removed 1 base at V and 4 bases at J, leaving 0 bases unmatched. The CDR3 protein is CASSIGGGETQYF. CDR3 DNA sequence: TGTGCCAGTAGTATAGGGGGGGGAGAGACCCAGTACTTC. The whole variable domain, remainder taken from reference TRBV19 and TRBJ2-5, is DGGITQSPKYLFRKEGQNVTLSCEQNLNHDAMYWYRQDPGQGLRLIYYSQIVNDFQKGDIAEGYSVSREKKESFPLTVTSAQKNPTAFYLCASSIGGGETQYFGPGTRLLVL.

The J gene is TRBJ2-2, the V gene TRBV2; 11 bases agree with TRBD2. With 6 bases clipped from V and 6 bases from J, the junction kept 6 bases outside the gene matches. From germline, CDR1 is SNHLY and CDR2 FYNNEI. The CDR3 loop spans 15 amino acids. The CDR3 DNA reads as TGTGCCAGCAGGCTAGCGGGAGGAGGCGCCGGGGAGCTGTTTTTT. Encoded protein: CASRLAGGGAGELFF. Using reference TRBV2 and TRBJ2-2 for the parts outside the CDR3, the full variable domain is EPEVTQTPSHQVTQMGQEVILRCVPISNHLYFYWYRQILGQKVEFLVSFYNNEISEKSEIFDDQFSVERPDGSNFTLKIRSTKLEDSAMYFCASRLAGGGAGELFFGEGSRLTVL.

V is TRBV6-5 and J is TRBJ1-1; TRBD1 might be the D (5 bases). Per germline, CDR1 MNHEY and CDR2 SVGAGI. The CDR3 totals 15 residues. The V gene lost 0 bases and the J gene lost 6 bases, with 14 bases spanning the gap. The CDR3 loop reads CASSYSGSRGSEAFF. The CDR3 region has the DNA TGTGCCAGCAGTTACTCGGGATCCCGGGGCTCTGAAGCTTTCTTT.

The chain links TRBV6-1 to TRBJ1-5; D is uncertain. The CDR3 runs 14 residues. Germline assignment: CDR1 MNHNS and CDR2 SASEGT. V lost 11 bases to trimming and J lost 6 bases, with 20 bases between them. DNA of the CDR3: TGTGCCTCGGGGAGGGCGGCTGAGGGTCAGCCCCAGCATTTT. Protein: CASGRAAEGQPQHF.